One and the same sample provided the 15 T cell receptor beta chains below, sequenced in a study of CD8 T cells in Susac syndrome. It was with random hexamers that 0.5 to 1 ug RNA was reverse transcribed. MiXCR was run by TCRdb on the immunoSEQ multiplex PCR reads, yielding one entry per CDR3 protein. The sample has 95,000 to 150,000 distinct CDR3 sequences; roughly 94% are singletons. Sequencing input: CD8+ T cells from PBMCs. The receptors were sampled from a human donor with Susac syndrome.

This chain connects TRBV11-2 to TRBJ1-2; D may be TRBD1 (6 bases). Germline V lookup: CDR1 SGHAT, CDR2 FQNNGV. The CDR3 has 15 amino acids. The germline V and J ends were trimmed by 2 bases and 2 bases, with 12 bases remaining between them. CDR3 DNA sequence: TGTGCCAGCAGCTTAAGCACAGGGCGGAACTATGGCTACACCTTC. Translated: CASSLSTGRNYGYTF.

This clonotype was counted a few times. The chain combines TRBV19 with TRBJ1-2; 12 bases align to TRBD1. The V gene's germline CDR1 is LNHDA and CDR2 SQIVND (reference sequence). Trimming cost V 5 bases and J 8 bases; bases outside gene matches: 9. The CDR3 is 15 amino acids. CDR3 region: CASSLSGTGGGGYTF. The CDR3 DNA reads TGTGCCAGTAGTTTATCCGGGACAGGGGGCGGCGGCTACACCTTC. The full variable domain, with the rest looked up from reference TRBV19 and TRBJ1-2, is DGGITQSPKYLFRKEGQNVTLSCEQNLNHDAMYWYRQDPGQGLRLIYYSQIVNDFQKGDIAEGYSVSREKKESFPLTVTSAQKNPTAFYLCASSLSGTGGGGYTFGSGTRLTVV.

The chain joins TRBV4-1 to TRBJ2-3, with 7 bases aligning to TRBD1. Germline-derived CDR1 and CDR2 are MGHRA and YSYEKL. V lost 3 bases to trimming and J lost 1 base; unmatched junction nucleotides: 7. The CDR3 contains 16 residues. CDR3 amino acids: CASSQEPGQRTDTQYF. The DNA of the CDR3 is TGCGCCAGCAGCCAGGAACCGGGACAGCGCACAGATACGCAGTATTTT.

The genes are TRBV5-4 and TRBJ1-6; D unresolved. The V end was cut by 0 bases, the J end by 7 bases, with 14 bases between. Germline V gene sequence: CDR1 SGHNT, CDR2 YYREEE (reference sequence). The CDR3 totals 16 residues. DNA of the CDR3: TGTGCCAGCAGCTTGGGGGGTCCGAGCAAGAATTCACCCCTCCACTTT. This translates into CASSLGGPSKNSPLHF. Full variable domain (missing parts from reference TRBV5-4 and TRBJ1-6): ETGVTQSPTHLIKTRGQQVTLRCSSQSGHNTVSWYQQALGQGPQFIFQYYREEENGRGNFPPRFSGLQFPNYSSELNVNALELDDSALYLCASSLGGPSKNSPLHFGNGTRLTVT.

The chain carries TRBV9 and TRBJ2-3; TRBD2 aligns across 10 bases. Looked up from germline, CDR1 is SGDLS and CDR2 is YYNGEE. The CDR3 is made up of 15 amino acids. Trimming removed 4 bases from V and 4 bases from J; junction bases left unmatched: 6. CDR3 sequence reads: CASSFSGTSADTQYF. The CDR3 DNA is TGTGCCAGCAGCTTCTCCGGGACTAGCGCAGATACGCAGTATTTT.

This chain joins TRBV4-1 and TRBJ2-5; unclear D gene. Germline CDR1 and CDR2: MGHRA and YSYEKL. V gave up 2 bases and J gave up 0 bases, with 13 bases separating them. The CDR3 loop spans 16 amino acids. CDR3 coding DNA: TGCGCCAGCAGCCAACCCCTCCTGGGATACCAAGAGACCCAGTACTTC. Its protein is CASSQPLLGYQETQYF.

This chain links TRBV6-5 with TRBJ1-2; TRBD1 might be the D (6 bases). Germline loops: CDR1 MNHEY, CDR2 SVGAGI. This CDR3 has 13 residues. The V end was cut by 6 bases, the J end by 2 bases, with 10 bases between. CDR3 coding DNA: TGTGCCAGCAGATCCCAGGGGAACTATGGCTACACCTTC. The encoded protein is CASRSQGNYGYTF.

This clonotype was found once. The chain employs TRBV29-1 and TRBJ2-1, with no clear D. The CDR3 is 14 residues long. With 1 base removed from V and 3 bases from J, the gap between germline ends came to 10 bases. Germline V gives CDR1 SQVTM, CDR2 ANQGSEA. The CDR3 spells CSVEGKGYYNEQFF. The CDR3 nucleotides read TGCAGCGTTGAAGGAAAAGGGTACTACAATGAGCAGTTCTTC.

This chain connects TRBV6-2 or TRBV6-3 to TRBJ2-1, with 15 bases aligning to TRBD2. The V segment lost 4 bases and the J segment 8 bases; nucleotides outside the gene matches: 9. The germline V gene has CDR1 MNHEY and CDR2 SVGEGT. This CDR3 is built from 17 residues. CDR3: CASSSWTSGGASDEQFF. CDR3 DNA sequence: TGTGCCAGCAGTTCCTGGACTAGCGGGGGGGCCTCTGATGAGCAGTTCTTC.

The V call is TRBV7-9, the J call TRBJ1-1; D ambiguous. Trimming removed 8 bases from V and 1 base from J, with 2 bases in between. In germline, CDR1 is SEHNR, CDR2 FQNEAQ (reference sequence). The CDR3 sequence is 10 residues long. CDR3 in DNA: TGTGCCAGCCAGAACACTGAAGCTTTCTTT. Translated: CASQNTEAFF.

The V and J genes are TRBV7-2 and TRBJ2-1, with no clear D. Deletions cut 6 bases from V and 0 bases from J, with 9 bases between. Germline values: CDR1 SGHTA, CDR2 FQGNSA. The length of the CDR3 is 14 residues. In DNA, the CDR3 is TGTGCCAGCAGTCCCACGGGCTCCTACAATGAGCAGTTCTTC. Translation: CASSPTGSYNEQFF.

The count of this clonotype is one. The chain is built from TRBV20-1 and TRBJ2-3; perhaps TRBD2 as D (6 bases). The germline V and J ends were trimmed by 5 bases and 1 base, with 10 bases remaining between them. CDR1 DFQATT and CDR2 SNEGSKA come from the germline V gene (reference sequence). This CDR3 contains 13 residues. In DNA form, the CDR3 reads TGCAGTGCTCGGGACTTGGGCACAGATACGCAGTATTTT. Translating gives CSARDLGTDTQYF.

The DNA of the CDR3 is TGCGCCAGCAGTCAATCATCACAGGGATGCACCGGGGAGCTGTTTTTT. It codes for CASSQSSQGCTGELFF. J is TRBJ2-2 and V is TRBV23-1; D possibly corresponds to TRBD1 (6 bases). TRBV23-1 is designated an ORF whose function remains uncertain. V gave up 0 bases and J gave up 4 bases, with 12 bases separating them. The CDR3 length is 16 residues.

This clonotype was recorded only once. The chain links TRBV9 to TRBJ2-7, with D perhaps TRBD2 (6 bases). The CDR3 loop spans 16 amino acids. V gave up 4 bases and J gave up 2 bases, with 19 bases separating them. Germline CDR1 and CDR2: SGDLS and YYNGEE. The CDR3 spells CASSPRTMAGTYEQYF. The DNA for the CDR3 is TGTGCCAGCAGCCCGAGGACAATGGCGGGGACCTACGAGCAGTACTTC.

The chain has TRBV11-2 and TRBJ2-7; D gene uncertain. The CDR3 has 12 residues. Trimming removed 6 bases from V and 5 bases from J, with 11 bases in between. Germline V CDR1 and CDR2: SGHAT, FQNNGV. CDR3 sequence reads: CASRLRWDEQYF. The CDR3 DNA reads TGTGCCAGCAGACTACGTTGGGACGAGCAGTACTTC.